This TCR beta chain came from a study of blood T cell repertoires in COVID-19 (TCRdb year 2020). About the full investigation: Samples covering the acute and convalescent phases of COVID-19 were provided by collaborators in the United States, Italy and Spain. The material from the prospective study consisted of cDNA or gDNA derived from T cells, B-cell-depleted T cells, or PBMCs. The dataset comprised deeply sampled blood TCRbeta repertoires from subjects exposed to, actively infected with, or recovered from COVID-19. The repertoires were made available in a free public database intended to serve as a resource for research on the immune response to SARS-CoV-2. The samples were drawn from the first 160 participants of the ongoing ImmuneRACE study and from roughly 1,300 subjects provided by 6 global collaborators. Sample metadata almost always included a de-identified subject ID, COVID-19 status, age in years and sex. Where available, HLA class I and class II types were obtained from metadata supplied by the sample provider rather than from assay-based typing.

To note about this clone: The clone's antigen remains unknown. No clone much larger than this one lies a single base away; base qualities are absent.

General study outcomes and caveats: The amount of clinical and demographic metadata varied by source and participant and was provided uncurated.

TCRbeta CDR3 regions were amplified from genomic DNA by means of the immunoSEQ Assay, a bias-controlled multiplex PCR. The published analysis was carried out like this. Nucleated cell counts per sample were estimated from amplification of reference gene primers within the assay. Sequence reads were collapsed and filtered to measure the absolute abundance of every unique TCRbeta CDR3 rearrangement. For each sample, productive Simpson clonality was calculated as the square root of Simpson's diversity index over productive rearrangements. In its TCRdb copy, this immuneACCESS table keeps in-frame sequences only and misses some clones. Where compared with another copy, unresolved V genes explain less than half of these, and the others have no known cause. V and J calls and clone size are given by that table; D and trimming were obtained from the DNA. The sample has 56,000 or so clones on record, 65% to 90% of them singletons. In total, the top ten clones hold 25% to 30% of the sample.

Looking up the germline V gene yields CDR1 MRHNA and CDR2 SNTAGT. Trimming removed 0 bases from V and 5 bases from J; the gene matches leave 2 bases unexplained. Measured from the cysteine to the phenylalanine, the CDR3 is 15 residues long. Solely the CDR3 DNA is kept, with 45 bases framed from the first base. Whole blood was collected in K2EDTA tubes by collaborating institutions according to the institutions' own protocols. For TCRbeta analysis, collaborators shipped samples as frozen whole blood, isolated PBMCs, or DNA extracted from either of those sample types. In this chain, TRBV6-4 is recombined with TRBJ1-2, and 11 bases in between align with TRBD1. The material sequenced was peripheral blood. This clonotype was sampled from a human donor in a cohort sampled during active COVID-19. The CDR3 sequence is CASSDSGTGGYGYTF. The DNA sequence follows: TGTGCCAGCAGTGACTCGGGGACAGGGGGTTATGGCTACACCTTC.